Below, 13 T cell receptor beta chains from the same sample are listed, as sequenced in a study of neoadjuvant anti-PD-1 for oral cavity cancer. The data were produced by immunoSEQ multiplex PCR, yet TCRdb's version contains in-frame clones alone and is incomplete. The sample consists of about 16,000 clones, 72% of them appearing once. The sample here was PBMCs, taken before nivolumab (anti-PD-1) treatment. The receptors originated from a person between 40 and 79 years old with oral cavity squamous cell carcinoma.

This clone was seen a single time. The V gene is TRBV10-2, the J gene TRBJ2-3, with a weak D call TRBD1 (6 bases). V was shortened by 6 bases and J by 3 bases, with 28 bases between the two germline ends. There are 19 residues in the CDR3. The V gene's germline CDR1 is WSHSY and CDR2 SAAADI. The CDR3 coding sequence is TGCGCCAGCAGAGGGGAACTATGGGACACCCTAGTCCTTACAGATACGCAGTATTTT. It codes for CASRGELWDTLVLTDTQYF.

The chain uses TRBV19 and TRBJ1-3; tentative D call: TRBD1 (6 bases). V lost 6 bases and J lost 0, with 12 bases in between. The CDR3 has 15 residues. In germline, CDR1 is LNHDA, CDR2 SQIVND (reference sequence). CDR3 protein: CASSPQGHSGNTIYF. CDR3 nucleotides: TGTGCCAGTAGCCCACAGGGCCACTCTGGAAACACCATATATTTT. Combining the CDR3 with reference TRBV19 and TRBJ1-3 gives the whole variable domain DGGITQSPKYLFRKEGQNVTLSCEQNLNHDAMYWYRQDPGQGLRLIYYSQIVNDFQKGDIAEGYSVSREKKESFPLTVTSAQKNPTAFYLCASSPQGHSGNTIYFGEGSWLTVV.

The chain couples TRBV7-8 to TRBJ2-3; 11 bases line up with TRBD1. The CDR3 is 17 amino acids. V shed 5 bases and J 7 bases; nucleotides not matched to a gene: 14. CDR1 and CDR2 (germline): SGHVS, FQNEAQ. This CDR3 is CASSPYVGQGARYTQYF. CDR3 coding DNA: TGTGCCAGCAGCCCATACGTAGGACAGGGGGCGCGTTATACGCAGTATTTT.

The CDR3 sequence: CASSVDGQGIGNTQYF. CDR3 DNA sequence: TGCGCCAGCAGCGTAGACGGACAGGGGATTGGGAATACGCAGTATTTT. The gene calls are TRBV5-1 and TRBJ2-3, with 9 bases fitting TRBD1. Germline values: CDR1 SGHRS, CDR2 YFSETQ. The CDR3 consists of 16 residues. With 4 bases clipped from V and 7 bases from J, the junction kept 13 bases outside the gene matches.

This clone was counted once. The chain uses TRBV5-1 and TRBJ1-3; 7 bases are a match to TRBD1. After removal of 0 bases from V and 0 bases from J, the junction contained 3 bases not matched to a gene. The CDR3 contains 16 residues. Germline V CDR1 and CDR2: SGHRS, YFSETQ. CDR3 residues: CASSLEGQTSGNTIYF. The CDR3 DNA follows: TGCGCCAGCAGCTTGGAGGGACAGACCTCTGGAAACACCATATATTTT.

The chain carries TRBV28 and TRBJ2-2; tentative D call: TRBD1 (5 bases). CDR1 and CDR2 from the germline V gene are MDHEN and SYDVKM. V lost 9 bases and J 2 bases, leaving 10 bases between the germline ends. This CDR3 has 13 residues. CDR3 region: CASTDSNTGELFF. In DNA, the CDR3 is TGTGCCAGTACCGACAGCAACACCGGGGAGCTGTTTTTT.

In this sample, this clone turned up once. V and J are TRBV11-2 and TRBJ1-2; D is ambiguous. The germline gives CDR1 SGHAT, CDR2 FQNNGV. V lost 0 bases and J 8 bases, leaving 13 bases between the germline ends. The CDR3 is 14 residues long. The CDR3 coding sequence is TGTGCCAGCAGCTTAGAGTCCGCCTTCCGGGGCTACACCTTC. Protein product: CASSLESAFRGYTF.

V is TRBV27 and J is TRBJ2-7; 7 positions match TRBD2. CDR3 length: 19 residues. The V gene end was trimmed by 6 bases and the J gene end by 0 bases; junction bases not matched to a gene: 20. The V gene's germline CDR1 is MNHEY and CDR2 SMNVEV (reference sequence). CDR3 sequence: CASRPRGVGGRGGSYEQYF. The CDR3 bases are TGTGCCAGCAGACCCCGCGGTGTGGGAGGCCGCGGGGGCTCCTACGAGCAGTACTTC.

In this sample, this clone turned up a few times. The V and J genes are TRBV5-4 and TRBJ2-1; the D is unclear. The CDR3 runs 14 residues. Germline CDR1 reads SGHNT; CDR2 reads YYREEE (reference sequence). V was clipped by 2 bases and J by 7 bases, with 13 bases between them. The CDR3 DNA is TGTGCCAGCAGCTTCAGTAATCGTCAAAATGAGCAGTTCTTC. This encodes CASSFSNRQNEQFF. The full variable domain, in which reference TRBV5-4 and TRBJ2-1 provide the parts outside the CDR3, is ETGVTQSPTHLIKTRGQQVTLRCSSQSGHNTVSWYQQALGQGPQFIFQYYREEENGRGNFPPRFSGLQFPNYSSELNVNALELDDSALYLCASSFSNRQNEQFFGPGTRLTVL.

The CDR3 sequence is CATSRDKVWARRNTEAFF. The CDR3 nucleotides read TGTGCCACCAGCAGAGATAAAGTTTGGGCCCGGCGAAACACTGAAGCTTTCTTT. The gene calls are TRBV15 and TRBJ1-1; D not certain. The CDR3 is 18 amino acids. Trimming pared 0 bases from V and 2 bases from J, leaving 19 bases between. The germline V gene encodes CDR1 LNHNV and CDR2 YYDKDF (reference sequence).

This clone was detected only once. The chain joins TRBV27 to TRBJ2-2; 16 bases fit TRBD2. The CDR3 is 21 residues long. In germline, CDR1 is MNHEY, CDR2 SMNVEV (reference sequence). The V gene end was trimmed by 4 bases and the J gene end by 4 bases; junction bases not matched to a gene: 15. CDR3 DNA sequence: TGTGCCAGCAGTTCCTACCAAAAGGGACTAGCGGGAGGGAGAAGCACCGGGGAGCTGTTTTTT. This sequence encodes CASSSYQKGLAGGRSTGELFF.

This clone occurred a few times. The genes are TRBV27 and TRBJ1-2; D possibly corresponds to TRBD1 (5 bases). Trimming removed 8 bases at V and 4 bases at J, with 17 bases between. The V gene's germline CDR1 is MNHEY and CDR2 SMNVEV (reference sequence). The CDR3 extends over 14 amino acids. The CDR3 bases are TGTGCCAGCTCGGCCGGGCAGGGTACCTATGGCTACACCTTC. This translates into CASSAGQGTYGYTF.

V and J are TRBV11-2 and TRBJ2-6; 7 bases map to TRBD1. This CDR3 spans 16 amino acids. CDR1 is SGHAT and CDR2 is FQNNGV in the germline V gene. V was pared by 6 bases and J by 2 bases, with 7 bases of the junction left unmatched. CDR3 sequence: CASSQIQGTGANVLTF. The CDR3 DNA is TGTGCCAGCAGTCAAATACAGGGGACTGGGGCCAACGTCCTGACTTTC.